These 29 T cell receptor beta chains originate from one sample sequenced in a study of CXCR3-negative and CXCR3-positive naive CD8 T cells. Whole-study findings and limits: The study found more hydrophobic TRB CDR3s in CXCR3-positive naive cells than in CXCR3-negative naive cells.

TRB cDNA libraries were made by UMI-labeled 5' RACE. Each CDR3 protein gets one entry in TCRdb, which reprocessed the 5' RACE reads and gives no DNA. The record lists about 50,000 distinct CDR3 sequences, of which the ten most abundant hold about 0.61%. No antigen has been identified for these receptors. What was sequenced was naive CXCR3+ CD8+ T cells from blood. Documented subset: CD45RO-CCR7+CD27+CD95- naive CD8+ T cells expressing CXCR3 (TNR3+). The receptors originated from a human donor in good health. Some clones in this sample may be carry-over from other donors' samples.

The chain is built from TRBV7-8 and TRBJ2-2. The CDR3 is made up of 16 amino acids. Germline V CDR1 and CDR2: SGHVS, FQNEAQ. The CDR3 region is CASSLTDPSNTGELFF. Full variable domain (outside the CDR3, taken from reference TRBV7-8 and TRBJ2-2): GAGVSQSPRYKVAKRGQDVALRCDPISGHVSLFWYQQALGQGPEFLTYFQNEAQLDKSGLPSDRFFAERPEGSVSTLKIQRTQQEDSAVYLCASSLTDPSNTGELFFGEGSRLTVL.

This sequence joins TRBV19 and TRBJ2-1; the TCRdb D gene call, TRBD2, has no DNA to confirm it. In germline, CDR1 is LNHDA, CDR2 SQIVND (reference sequence). This CDR3 region has 16 residues. Here the CDR3 reads CASSIFSSGGPKEQFF.

The chain employs TRBV2 and TRBJ1-2; absent DNA, TCRdb's TRBD1 call cannot be checked. From germline, CDR1 is SNHLY and CDR2 FYNNEI. This CDR3 contains 12 residues. The CDR3: CASKTPLYGYTF.

The CDR3 spells CASSYLPSHTGNYGYTF. This chain joins TRBV6-6 and TRBJ1-2; there is no DNA to check the TCRdb D call of TRBD1. There are 17 residues in the CDR3. Germline values: CDR1 MNHNY, CDR2 SVGAGI (reference sequence).

The rearrangement links TRBV20-1 to TRBJ2-3; TCRdb lists TRBD1, though no DNA is available to test this call. Germline V CDR1 and CDR2: DFQATT, SNEGSKA (reference sequence). The CDR3 is 14 amino acids. CDR3 sequence: CSVGTPSSTDTQYF.

The chain combines TRBV9 with TRBJ1-1; TCRdb gives TRBD1 as the D gene, but with no DNA this cannot be confirmed. Germline V gene lookup returns CDR1 SGDLS and CDR2 YYNGEE. The CDR3 loop spans 15 amino acids. CDR3 in amino acids: CASSPQGATDTEAFF.

The rearrangement uses TRBV6-2 or TRBV6-3 and TRBJ2-2; TCRdb calls TRBD2, which cannot be checked without DNA. The CDR3 has 15 residues. CDR1 and CDR2 (germline): MNHEY, SVGEGT. CDR3 loop: CASRSGSPNTGELFF.

This chain links TRBV6-5 with TRBJ2-7; TCRdb outputs TRBD1, but without DNA this stays unchecked. CDR1 MNHEY and CDR2 SVGAGI come from the germline V gene. The CDR3 contains 15 residues. CDR3 sequence reads: CASSRTPGTTYEQYF.

The chain recombines TRBV29-1 with TRBJ1-2; the TCRdb D gene call, TRBD1, has no DNA to confirm it. Germline CDR1 is SQVTM and CDR2 is ANQGSEA. The CDR3 is 11 amino acids. CDR3 in amino acids: CSVTDREGYTF.

The rearrangement joins TRBV7-9 to TRBJ2-7; TCRdb lists TRBD1, though no DNA is available to test this call. Germline loops: CDR1 SEHNR, CDR2 FQNEAQ (reference sequence). The CDR3 runs to 14 residues. This CDR3 reads CASSPPDFSYEQYF.

The V gene is TRBV7-6, the J gene TRBJ2-2; lacking DNA, the TRBD1 call made by TCRdb goes unchecked. The CDR3 is 20 residues long. Germline CDR1 is SGHVS and CDR2 is FNYEAQ. CDR3 region: CASSESVPTGKILNTGELFF.

The chain couples TRBV4-3 to TRBJ1-3; TCRdb selects TRBD1, and the lack of DNA leaves this call unchecked. The V gene's germline CDR1 is LGHNA and CDR2 YSLEER. This CDR3 contains 17 residues. CDR3 residues: CASSQEDIAVSGNTIYF.

The V and J genes are TRBV25-1 and TRBJ2-1. The CDR3 loop spans 11 amino acids. CDR1 is MGHDK, CDR2 SYGVNS, per germline. CDR3 region: CASISSDEQFF.

The chain is built from TRBV14 and TRBJ1-2; TCRdb gives TRBD1 as the D gene, but with no DNA this cannot be confirmed. The CDR3 spans 14 residues. Germline CDR1 and CDR2: SGHDN and FVKESK. CDR3 protein: CASSPSRGYYGYTF.

The chain employs TRBV6-6 and TRBJ1-2. CDR1 MNHNY and CDR2 SVGAGI come from the germline V gene (reference sequence). CDR3 length equals 13 residues. The CDR3 region is CASSQTLNYGYTF.

The CDR3 reads CSVVWGAHTEAFF. This chain connects TRBV29-1 to TRBJ1-1; TCRdb lists TRBD1, though no DNA is available to test this call. CDR1 SQVTM and CDR2 ANQGSEA come from the germline V gene. The CDR3 is 13 residues long.

This chain joins TRBV12-3 or TRBV12-4 and TRBJ2-1; TCRdb indicates TRBD2, and absent DNA this call remains unverified. This CDR3 region has 14 residues. This CDR3 reads CASNRDYLYNEQFF.

This sequence joins TRBV4-3 and TRBJ2-7; the TRBD2 assignment by TCRdb is unverifiable without DNA. There are 15 residues in the CDR3. Germline values: CDR1 LGHNA, CDR2 YSLEER. The CDR3 protein is CASSQDEAGSYEQYF.

The genes are TRBV29-1 and TRBJ1-3; the D gene TCRdb calls, TRBD1, cannot be checked with no DNA. Germline values: CDR1 SQVTM, CDR2 ANQGSEA. This CDR3 contains 16 residues. This chain's CDR3 is CSVEIFGTSSGNTIYF.

The CDR3 loop is CASSGVYYGYTF. The chain is built from TRBV5-1 and TRBJ1-2. CDR1 is SGHRS and CDR2 is YFSETQ in the germline V gene. The CDR3 length is 12 residues.

This chain joins TRBV7-2 and TRBJ2-3; TCRdb outputs TRBD2, but without DNA this stays unchecked. The germline V gene has CDR1 SGHTA and CDR2 FQGNSA. The CDR3 contains 15 residues. CDR3 protein: CASSSLAGAADTQYF.

This chain connects TRBV29-1 to TRBJ2-6. Germline V lookup: CDR1 SQVTM, CDR2 ANQGSEA. This CDR3 comprises 12 residues. The chain's CDR3 is CSVVAGANVLTF.

The gene calls are TRBV7-9 and TRBJ1-1; TCRdb's D gene call, TRBD1, goes unchecked for lack of DNA. CDR3 length: 13 amino acids. Germline lookup yields CDR1 SEHNR and CDR2 FQNEAQ (reference sequence). CDR3 amino acids: CASSQGQNTEAFF.

The rearrangement joins TRBV27 to TRBJ2-1; the TCRdb call, TRBD1, lacks DNA for checking. Germline values: CDR1 MNHEY, CDR2 SMNVEV (reference sequence). CDR3 length: 11 amino acids. Here the CDR3 reads CASSVRDREFF.

The chain recombines TRBV29-1 with TRBJ2-7; TCRdb picks TRBD1, but there is no DNA to check that call. The CDR3 has 14 residues. In germline, CDR1 is SQVTM, CDR2 ANQGSEA. The CDR3 reads CSVWSDRGPYEQYF.

The chain combines TRBV18 with TRBJ1-2; TCRdb gives TRBD1 as the D gene, but with no DNA this cannot be confirmed. Germline V gives CDR1 KGHSH, CDR2 LQKENI. The CDR3 runs to 13 residues. CDR3 sequence reads: CASSPPGQWGYTF. Full variable domain (remainder filled in from reference TRBV18 and TRBJ1-2): NAGVMQNPRHLVRRRGQEARLRCSPMKGHSHVYWYRQLPEEGLKFMVYLQKENIIDESGMPKERFSAEFPKEGPSILRIQQVVRGDSAAYFCASSPPGQWGYTFGSGTRLTVV.

This chain connects TRBV4-1 to TRBJ2-2; no DNA is available, so the TRBD1 call from TCRdb remains unchecked. This CDR3 region has 17 residues. Germline values: CDR1 MGHRA, CDR2 YSYEKL. The CDR3 sequence: CASSPTGTGIRAGELFF.

This chain uses TRBV3-1 with TRBJ2-3; TCRdb gives TRBD1 as the D gene, but with no DNA this cannot be confirmed. The germline V gene has CDR1 LGHDT and CDR2 YNNKEL (reference sequence). This CDR3 region has 13 residues. CDR3 loop: CASTPPGTDTQYF.

The gene calls are TRBV6-5 and TRBJ1-1; TCRdb indicates TRBD1, and absent DNA this call remains unverified. The CDR3 extends over 18 amino acids. Per the germline V gene, CDR1 is MNHEY and CDR2 is SVGAGI. This CDR3 is CASSYPNPGGTENTEAFF.